Following are 17 T cell receptor beta chains from one sample sequenced in a study of T cells in localized non-small cell lung cancer. Clones were read by immunoSEQ multiplex PCR, and TCRdb kept only the in-frame ones, dropping some. The sample holds 58,000 or so clones, approximately 87% seen once. The sequences come from peripheral blood, collected before any cancer treatment. These receptors were collected from a woman between 35 and 75 years old with stage I lung adenocarcinoma.

The chain is built from TRBV9 and TRBJ2-7; TRBD2 matches at 7 bases. Looked up from germline, CDR1 is SGDLS and CDR2 is YYNGEE. The CDR3 spans 14 residues. Trimming cost V 2 bases and J 2 bases; bases outside gene matches: 4. The CDR3 nucleotides read TGTGCCAGCAGCGTGACTAGCTGGGCCTACGAGCAGTACTTC. Its translation is CASSVTSWAYEQYF. The entire variable domain, with the rest obtained from reference TRBV9 and TRBJ2-7, is as follows: DSGVTQTPKHLITATGQRVTLRCSPRSGDLSVYWYQQSLDQGLQFLIQYYNGEERAKGNILERFSAQQFPDLHSELNLSSLELGDSALYFCASSVTSWAYEQYFGPGTRLTVT.

This clone was seen just once. The gene calls are TRBV29-1 and TRBJ1-3; D gene unclear. Germline V lookup: CDR1 SQVTM, CDR2 ANQGSEA. The V end was cut by 4 bases, the J end by 2 bases, with 6 bases between. This CDR3 contains 12 residues. The CDR3 DNA follows: TGCAGCGTTGGATTAACTGGAAACACCATATATTTT. Its protein is CSVGLTGNTIYF.

The chain couples TRBV6-1 to TRBJ1-3, with D tentatively TRBD1 (6 bases). This CDR3 is 13 amino acids long. V lost 6 bases and J 2 bases, leaving 8 bases between the germline ends. Germline loops: CDR1 MNHNS, CDR2 SASEGT. CDR3 coding DNA: TGTGCCAGCAGGGGGACAACTGGAAACACCATATATTTT. Its protein is CASRGTTGNTIYF.

J is TRBJ1-1 and V is TRBV9, with TRBD1 matching 7 bases. V lost 0 bases to trimming and J lost 5 bases; unmatched junction nucleotides: 7. This CDR3 spans 15 amino acids. CDR1 SGDLS and CDR2 YYNGEE come from the germline V gene. CDR3 region: CASSVGEGALTEAFF. The CDR3 bases are TGTGCCAGCAGCGTAGGTGAGGGGGCGCTTACTGAAGCTTTCTTT.

The chain joins TRBV6-1 to TRBJ2-5; D might be TRBD1 (6 bases). CDR1 MNHNS and CDR2 SASEGT come from the germline V gene. The germline V and J ends were trimmed by 5 bases and 2 bases, with 15 bases remaining between them. The CDR3 runs to 15 residues. For the CDR3, the DNA is TGTGCCAGCAGTACGATGACAGGCGCTCAAGAGACCCAGTACTTC. Its translation is CASSTMTGAQETQYF.

The gene calls are TRBV7-3 and TRBJ1-2; 11 bases fit TRBD1. Unmatched junction bases numbered 4, after V lost 5 bases and J lost 2 bases. The CDR3 has 15 amino acids. Germline CDR1 and CDR2: SGHTA and FQGTGA. CDR3 bases: TGTGCCAGCAGCGTCGGACAGGGGGCGAACTATGGCTACACCTTC. Translating it yields CASSVGQGANYGYTF.

This clone has more than one count but fewer than ten. V is TRBV15 and J is TRBJ1-1; D perhaps matches TRBD1 (5 bases). The CDR3 is 16 residues long. Trimming took 1 base from V and 1 from J, leaving 13 bases between them. Germline CDR1 and CDR2: LNHNV and YYDKDF (reference sequence). For the CDR3, the DNA is TGTGCCACCAGCAGAGGGGGGTGGCAGGCGAACACTGAAGCTTTCTTT. It codes for CATSRGGWQANTEAFF.

V is TRBV15 and J is TRBJ1-1; TRBD1 is a possible D gene (5 bases). The CDR3 is made up of 14 amino acids. Trimming removed 1 base from V and 3 bases from J, with 9 bases in between. Germline CDR1 is LNHNV and CDR2 is YYDKDF (reference sequence). This chain's CDR3 is CATSRGAGDTEAFF. Written as DNA, the CDR3 is TGTGCCACCAGCAGAGGCGCGGGGGACACTGAAGCTTTCTTT.

V usage is TRBV6-1 and J usage is TRBJ1-4, with no clear D. CDR3 length: 8 residues. V was cut by 4 bases and J by 15 bases, with 3 bases left in between. Germline V gene data show CDR1 as MNHNS and CDR2 as SASEGT. CDR3 bases: TGTGCCAGCAGTGCAATGTTTTTT. Its protein product is CASSAMFF.

The chain couples TRBV6-4 to TRBJ1-2, with 12 bases aligning to TRBD1. The CDR3 has 19 amino acids. Germline V gene lookup returns CDR1 MRHNA and CDR2 SNTAGT. V was clipped by 0 bases and J by 3 bases; unmatched bases: 11. CDR3 in DNA: TGTGCCAGCAGTGACTCGAGGGACAGGGGGCAGAGAACTCACTATGGCTACACCTTC. The encoded protein is CASSDSRDRGQRTHYGYTF.

This clone was detected a few times. This sequence joins TRBV4-1 and TRBJ2-3; TRBD2 aligns across 7 bases. Trimming cost V 1 base and J 4 bases; bases outside gene matches: 5. The CDR3 runs 15 residues. The germline V gene has CDR1 MGHRA and CDR2 YSYEKL. In nucleotides, the CDR3 is TGCGCCAGCAGCCAAGCCAGACTAGCTGCAGATACGCAGTATTTT. Amino acid sequence: CASSQARLAADTQYF.

The chain carries TRBV9 and TRBJ2-2; D gene uncertain. The CDR3 consists of 13 residues. V was shortened by 0 bases and J by 7 bases, with 7 bases between the two germline ends. The germline CDR1 and CDR2 sequences are SGDLS and YYNGEE. The CDR3 DNA reads TGTGCCAGCAGCGTAGCTAGTGGCGGGGAGCTGTTTTTT. It codes for CASSVASGGELFF.

CDR3 sequence: CASSFQEAEAFF. CDR3 sequence (DNA): TGCGCCAGCAGCTTTCAGGAGGCTGAAGCTTTCTTT. This chain joins TRBV5-1 and TRBJ1-1; D gene ambiguous. This CDR3 is 12 amino acids long. Germline CDR1 SGHRS, CDR2 YFSETQ. The germline V and J ends were trimmed by 2 bases and 6 bases, with 8 bases remaining between them.

V and J are TRBV6-1 and TRBJ1-2; D may be TRBD1 (5 bases). The CDR3 totals 16 residues. The germline CDR1 and CDR2 sequences are MNHNS and SASEGT. The V end was cut by 2 bases, the J end by 0 bases, with 13 bases between. This CDR3 is CASSEKTVPANYGYTF. The CDR3 nucleotides are TGTGCCAGCAGTGAAAAGACAGTCCCGGCTAACTATGGCTACACCTTC.

The chain employs TRBV30 and TRBJ1-1; TRBD1 agrees at 7 bases. Germline V gene lookup returns CDR1 GTSNPN and CDR2 SVGIG (reference sequence). The CDR3 contains 12 residues. The trim removed 7 bases at V and 3 bases at J, leaving 5 bases unmatched. CDR3 protein: CASQGYDTEAFF. The CDR3 coding sequence is TGTGCCTCACAGGGGTATGACACTGAAGCTTTCTTT.

The chain uses TRBV2 and TRBJ2-7, with 7 bases lining up with TRBD2. The V segment lost 7 bases and the J segment 2 bases; nucleotides outside the gene matches: 8. This CDR3 spans 14 amino acids. Per germline, CDR1 SNHLY and CDR2 FYNNEI. The CDR3 protein is CASIPREGPYEQYF. CDR3 in DNA: TGTGCCAGCATCCCCAGGGAGGGCCCCTACGAGCAGTACTTC.

The chain links TRBV2 to TRBJ2-1, with 8 bases that match TRBD1. Losses at the gene ends were 6 bases for V and 10 bases for J; bases not matched to a gene: 2. The CDR3 has 11 amino acids. Per the germline V gene, CDR1 is SNHLY and CDR2 is FYNNEI. CDR3 protein: CASSTGGEQFF. The CDR3 DNA reads TGTGCCAGCAGCACAGGGGGAGAGCAGTTCTTC.